This TCR beta chain was sequenced in a study of STAT5B mutations in CD4+ large granular lymphocyte leukemia. V lost 5 bases to trimming and J lost 7 bases, with 24 bases between them. The CDR3 contains 17 residues. CDR1 and CDR2 (germline): MDHEN, SYDVKM. The assay was immunoSEQ multiplex PCR, and TCRdb's table has in-frame clones only and misses some. The sample holds about 30,000 clones, around two thirds seen once. This clonotype was sampled from a human donor in good health. The sample was CD4+ T cells from blood buffy coats. The rearrangement links TRBV28 to TRBJ2-1; weak D call: TRBD1 (7 bases). This CDR3 is CASSPQGGVGSGNEQFF. CDR3 DNA: TGTGCCAGCAGTCCTCAGGGGGGTGTAGGGTCGGGAAATGAGCAGTTCTTC.